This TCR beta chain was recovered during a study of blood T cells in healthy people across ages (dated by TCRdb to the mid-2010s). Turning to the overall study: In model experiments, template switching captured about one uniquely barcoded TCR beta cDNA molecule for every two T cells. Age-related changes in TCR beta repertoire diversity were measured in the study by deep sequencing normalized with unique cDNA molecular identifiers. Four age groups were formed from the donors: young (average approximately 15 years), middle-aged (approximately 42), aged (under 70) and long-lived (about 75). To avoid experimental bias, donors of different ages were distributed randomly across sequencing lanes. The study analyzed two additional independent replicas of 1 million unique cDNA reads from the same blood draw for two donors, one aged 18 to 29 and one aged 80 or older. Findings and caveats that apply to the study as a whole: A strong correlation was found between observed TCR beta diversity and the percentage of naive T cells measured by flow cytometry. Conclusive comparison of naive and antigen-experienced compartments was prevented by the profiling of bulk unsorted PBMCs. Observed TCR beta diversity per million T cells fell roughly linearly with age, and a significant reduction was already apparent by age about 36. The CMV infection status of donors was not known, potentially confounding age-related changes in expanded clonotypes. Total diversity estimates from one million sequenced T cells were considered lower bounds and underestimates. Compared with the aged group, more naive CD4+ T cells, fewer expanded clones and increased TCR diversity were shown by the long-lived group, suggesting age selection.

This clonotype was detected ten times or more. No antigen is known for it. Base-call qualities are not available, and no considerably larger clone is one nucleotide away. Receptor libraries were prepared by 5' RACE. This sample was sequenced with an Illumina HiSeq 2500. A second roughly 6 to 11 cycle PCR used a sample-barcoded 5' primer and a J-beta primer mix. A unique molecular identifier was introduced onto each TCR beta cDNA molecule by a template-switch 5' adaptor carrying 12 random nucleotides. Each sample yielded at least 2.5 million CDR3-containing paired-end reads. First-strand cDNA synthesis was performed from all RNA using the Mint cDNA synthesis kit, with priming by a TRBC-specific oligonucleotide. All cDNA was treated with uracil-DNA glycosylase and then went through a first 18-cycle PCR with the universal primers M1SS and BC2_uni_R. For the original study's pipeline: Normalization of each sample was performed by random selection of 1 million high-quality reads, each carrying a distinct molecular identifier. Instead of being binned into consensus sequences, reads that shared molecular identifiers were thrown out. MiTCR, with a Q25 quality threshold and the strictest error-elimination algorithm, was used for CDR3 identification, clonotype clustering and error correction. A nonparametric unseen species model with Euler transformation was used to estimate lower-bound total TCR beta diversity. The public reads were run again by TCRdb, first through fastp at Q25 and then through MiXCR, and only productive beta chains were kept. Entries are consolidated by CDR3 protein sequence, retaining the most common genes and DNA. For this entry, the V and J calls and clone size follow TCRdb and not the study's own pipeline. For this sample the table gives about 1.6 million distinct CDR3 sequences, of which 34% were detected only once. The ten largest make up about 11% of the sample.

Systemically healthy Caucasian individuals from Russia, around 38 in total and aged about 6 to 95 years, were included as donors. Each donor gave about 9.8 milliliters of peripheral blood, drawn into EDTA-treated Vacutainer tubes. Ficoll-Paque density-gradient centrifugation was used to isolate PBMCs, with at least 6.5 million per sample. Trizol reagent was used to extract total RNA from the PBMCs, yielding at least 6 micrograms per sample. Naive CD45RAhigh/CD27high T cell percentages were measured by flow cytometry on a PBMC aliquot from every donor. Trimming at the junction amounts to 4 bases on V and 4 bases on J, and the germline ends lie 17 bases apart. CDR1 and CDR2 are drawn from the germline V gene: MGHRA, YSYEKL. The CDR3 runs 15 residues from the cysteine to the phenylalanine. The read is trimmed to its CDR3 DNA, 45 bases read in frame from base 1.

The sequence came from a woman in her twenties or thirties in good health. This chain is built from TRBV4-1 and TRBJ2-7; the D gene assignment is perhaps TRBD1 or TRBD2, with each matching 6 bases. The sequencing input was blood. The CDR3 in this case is CASSRIAEGGYEQYF. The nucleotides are TGCGCCAGCAGCCGAATAGCGGAAGGGGGATACGAGCAGTACTTC.